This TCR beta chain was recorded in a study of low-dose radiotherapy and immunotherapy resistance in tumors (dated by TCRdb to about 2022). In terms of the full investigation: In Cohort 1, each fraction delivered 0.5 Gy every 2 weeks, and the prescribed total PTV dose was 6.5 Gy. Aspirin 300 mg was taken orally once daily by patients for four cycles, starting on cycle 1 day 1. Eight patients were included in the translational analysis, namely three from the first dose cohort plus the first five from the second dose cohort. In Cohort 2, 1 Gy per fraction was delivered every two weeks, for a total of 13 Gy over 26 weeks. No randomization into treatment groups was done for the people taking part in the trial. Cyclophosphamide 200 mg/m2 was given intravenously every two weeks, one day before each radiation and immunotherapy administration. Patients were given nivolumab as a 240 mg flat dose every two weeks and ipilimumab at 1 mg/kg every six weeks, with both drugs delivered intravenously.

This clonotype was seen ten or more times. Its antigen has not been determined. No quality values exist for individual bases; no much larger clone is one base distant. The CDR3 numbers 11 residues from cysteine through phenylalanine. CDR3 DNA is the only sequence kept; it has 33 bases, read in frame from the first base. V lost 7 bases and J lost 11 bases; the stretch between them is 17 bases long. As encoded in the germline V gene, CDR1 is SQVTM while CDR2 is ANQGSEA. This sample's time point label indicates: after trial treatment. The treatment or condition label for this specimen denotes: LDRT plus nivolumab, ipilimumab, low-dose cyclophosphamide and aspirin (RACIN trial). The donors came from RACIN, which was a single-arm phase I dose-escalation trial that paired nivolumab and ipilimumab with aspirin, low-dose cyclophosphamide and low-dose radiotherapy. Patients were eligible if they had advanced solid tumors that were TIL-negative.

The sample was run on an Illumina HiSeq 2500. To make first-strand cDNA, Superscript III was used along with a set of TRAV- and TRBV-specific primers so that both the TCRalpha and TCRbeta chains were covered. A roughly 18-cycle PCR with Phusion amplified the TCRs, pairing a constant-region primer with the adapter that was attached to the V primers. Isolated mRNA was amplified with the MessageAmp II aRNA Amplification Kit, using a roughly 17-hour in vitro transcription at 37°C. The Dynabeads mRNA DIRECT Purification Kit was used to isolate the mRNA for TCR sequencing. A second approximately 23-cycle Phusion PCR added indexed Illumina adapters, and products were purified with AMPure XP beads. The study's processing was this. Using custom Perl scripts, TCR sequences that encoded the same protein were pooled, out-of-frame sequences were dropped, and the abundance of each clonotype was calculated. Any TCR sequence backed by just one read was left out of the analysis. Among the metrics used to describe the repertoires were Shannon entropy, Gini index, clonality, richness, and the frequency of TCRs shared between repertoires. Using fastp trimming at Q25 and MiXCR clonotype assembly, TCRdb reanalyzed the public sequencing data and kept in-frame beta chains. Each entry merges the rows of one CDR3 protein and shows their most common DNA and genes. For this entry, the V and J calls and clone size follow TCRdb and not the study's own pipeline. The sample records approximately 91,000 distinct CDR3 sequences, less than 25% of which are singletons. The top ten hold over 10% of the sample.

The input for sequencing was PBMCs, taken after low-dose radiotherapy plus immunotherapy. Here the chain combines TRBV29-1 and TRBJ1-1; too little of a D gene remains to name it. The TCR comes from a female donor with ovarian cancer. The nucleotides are TGCAGCGGTCGCTATGGGGATGGGGCTTTCTTT. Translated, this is CSGRYGDGAFF.